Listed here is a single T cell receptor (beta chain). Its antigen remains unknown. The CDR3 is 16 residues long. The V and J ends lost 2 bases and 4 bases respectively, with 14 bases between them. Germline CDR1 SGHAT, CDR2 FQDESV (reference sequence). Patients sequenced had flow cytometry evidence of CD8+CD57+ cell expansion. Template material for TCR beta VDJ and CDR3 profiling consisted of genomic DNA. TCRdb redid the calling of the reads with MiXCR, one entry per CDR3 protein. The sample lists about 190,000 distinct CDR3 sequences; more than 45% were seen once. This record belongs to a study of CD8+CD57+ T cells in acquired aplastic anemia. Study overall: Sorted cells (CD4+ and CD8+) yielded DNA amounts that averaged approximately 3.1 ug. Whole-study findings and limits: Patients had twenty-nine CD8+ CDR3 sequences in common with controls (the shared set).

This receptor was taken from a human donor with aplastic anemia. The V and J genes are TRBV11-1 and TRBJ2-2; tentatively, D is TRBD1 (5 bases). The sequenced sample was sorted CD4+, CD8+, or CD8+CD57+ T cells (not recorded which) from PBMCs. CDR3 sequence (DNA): TGTGCCAGCAGCTTACGCCCGATGACAGCCACCGGGGAGCTGTTTTTT. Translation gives CASSLRPMTATGELFF.